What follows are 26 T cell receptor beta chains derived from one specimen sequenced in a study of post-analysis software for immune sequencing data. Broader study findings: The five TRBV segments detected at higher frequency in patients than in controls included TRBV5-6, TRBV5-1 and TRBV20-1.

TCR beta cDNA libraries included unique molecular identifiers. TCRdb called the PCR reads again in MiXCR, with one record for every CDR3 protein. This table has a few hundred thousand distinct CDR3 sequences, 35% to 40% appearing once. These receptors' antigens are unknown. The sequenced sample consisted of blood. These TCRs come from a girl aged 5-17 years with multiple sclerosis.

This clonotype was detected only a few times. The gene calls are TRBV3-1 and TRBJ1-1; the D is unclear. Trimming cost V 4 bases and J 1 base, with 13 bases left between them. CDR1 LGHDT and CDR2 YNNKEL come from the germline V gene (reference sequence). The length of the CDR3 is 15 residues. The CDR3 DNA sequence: TGTGCCAGCAGCCCCTCCGAAGCCGGGAACACTGAAGCTTTCTTT. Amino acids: CASSPSEAGNTEAFF.

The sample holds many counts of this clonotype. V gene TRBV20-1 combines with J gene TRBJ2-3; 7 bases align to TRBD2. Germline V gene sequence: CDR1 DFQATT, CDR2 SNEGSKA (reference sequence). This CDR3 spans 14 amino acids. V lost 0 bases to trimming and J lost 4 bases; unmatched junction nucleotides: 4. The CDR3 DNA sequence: TGCAGTGCTAGAGAAGCGGGGCAGGCAGATACGCAGTATTTT. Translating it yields CSAREAGQADTQYF.

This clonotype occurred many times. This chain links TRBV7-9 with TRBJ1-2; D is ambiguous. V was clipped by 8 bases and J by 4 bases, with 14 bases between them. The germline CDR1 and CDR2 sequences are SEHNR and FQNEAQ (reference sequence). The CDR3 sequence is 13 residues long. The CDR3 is CASSGEGFYGYTF. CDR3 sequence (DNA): TGTGCCAGCTCCGGTGAGGGATTCTATGGCTACACCTTC.

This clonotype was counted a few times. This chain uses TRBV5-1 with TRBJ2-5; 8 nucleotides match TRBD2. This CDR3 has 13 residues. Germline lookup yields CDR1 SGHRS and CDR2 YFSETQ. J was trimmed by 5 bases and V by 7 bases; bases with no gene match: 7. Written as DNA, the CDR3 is TGCGCCAGCGGACGGGAGGGGCTGGAGACCCAGTACTTC. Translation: CASGREGLETQYF.

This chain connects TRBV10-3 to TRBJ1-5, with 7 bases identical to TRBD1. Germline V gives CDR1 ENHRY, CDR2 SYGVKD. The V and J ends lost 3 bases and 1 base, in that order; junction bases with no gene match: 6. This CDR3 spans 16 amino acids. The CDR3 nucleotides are TGTGCCATCAGTGATCCCGGGACAGCCAGCAATCAGCCCCAGCATTTT. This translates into CAISDPGTASNQPQHF.

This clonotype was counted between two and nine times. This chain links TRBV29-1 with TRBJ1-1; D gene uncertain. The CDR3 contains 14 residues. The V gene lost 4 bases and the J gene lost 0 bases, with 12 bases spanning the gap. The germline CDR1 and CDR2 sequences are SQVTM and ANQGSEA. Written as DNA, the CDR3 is TGCAGCGTTGCCGGTCGCAGCATGAACACTGAAGCTTTCTTT. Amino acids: CSVAGRSMNTEAFF.

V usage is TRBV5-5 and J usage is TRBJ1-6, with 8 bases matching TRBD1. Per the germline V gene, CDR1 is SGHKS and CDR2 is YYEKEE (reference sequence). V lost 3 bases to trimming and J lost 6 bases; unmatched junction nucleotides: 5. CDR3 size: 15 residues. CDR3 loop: CASSWTGFGNSPLHF. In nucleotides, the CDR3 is TGTGCCAGCAGCTGGACAGGGTTTGGTAATTCACCCCTCCACTTT.

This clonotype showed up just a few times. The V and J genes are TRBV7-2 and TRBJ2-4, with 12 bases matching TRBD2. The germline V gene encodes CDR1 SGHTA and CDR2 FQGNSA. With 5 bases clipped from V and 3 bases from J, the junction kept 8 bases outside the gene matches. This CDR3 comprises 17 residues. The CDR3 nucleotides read TGTGCCAGCAGCGCCAGACTAGCGGGAGAGGTCAAAAACATTCAGTACTTC. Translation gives CASSARLAGEVKNIQYF.

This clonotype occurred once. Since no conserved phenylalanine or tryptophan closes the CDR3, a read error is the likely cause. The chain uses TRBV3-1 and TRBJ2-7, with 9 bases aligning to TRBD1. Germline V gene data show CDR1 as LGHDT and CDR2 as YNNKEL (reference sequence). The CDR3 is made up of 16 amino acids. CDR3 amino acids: CACSQGGQGHFDEQYC. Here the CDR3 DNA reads TGTGCCTGCAGCCAGGGGGGACAGGGTCACTTCGACGAGCAGTACTGC.

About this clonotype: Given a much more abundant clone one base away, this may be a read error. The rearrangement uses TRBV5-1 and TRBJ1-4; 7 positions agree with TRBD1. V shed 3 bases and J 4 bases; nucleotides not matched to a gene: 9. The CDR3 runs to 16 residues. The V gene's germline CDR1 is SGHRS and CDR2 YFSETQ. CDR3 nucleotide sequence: TGCGCCAGCAGCTCCAACCCGGGACAGCTTAATGAAAAACTGTTTTTT. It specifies CASSSNPGQLNEKLFF.

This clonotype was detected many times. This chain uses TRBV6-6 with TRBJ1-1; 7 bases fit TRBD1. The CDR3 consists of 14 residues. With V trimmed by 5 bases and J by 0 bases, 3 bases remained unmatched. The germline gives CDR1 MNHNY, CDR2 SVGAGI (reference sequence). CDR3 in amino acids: CASSKTGMNTEAFF. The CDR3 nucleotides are TGTGCCAGCAGTAAGACAGGGATGAACACTGAAGCTTTCTTT.

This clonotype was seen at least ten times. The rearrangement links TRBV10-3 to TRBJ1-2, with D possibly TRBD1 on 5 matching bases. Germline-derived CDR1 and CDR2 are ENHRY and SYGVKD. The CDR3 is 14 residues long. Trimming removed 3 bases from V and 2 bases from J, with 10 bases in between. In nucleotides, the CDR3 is TGTGCCATCAGTGAAGGACACAGCAACTATGGCTACACCTTC. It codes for CAISEGHSNYGYTF.

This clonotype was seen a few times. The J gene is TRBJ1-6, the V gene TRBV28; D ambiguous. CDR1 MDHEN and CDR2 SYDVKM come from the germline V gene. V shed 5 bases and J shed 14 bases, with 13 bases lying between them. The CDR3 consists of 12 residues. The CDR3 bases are TGTGCCAGCAGTGTAGGCCCTTCGGCCCTCCACTTT. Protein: CASSVGPSALHF.

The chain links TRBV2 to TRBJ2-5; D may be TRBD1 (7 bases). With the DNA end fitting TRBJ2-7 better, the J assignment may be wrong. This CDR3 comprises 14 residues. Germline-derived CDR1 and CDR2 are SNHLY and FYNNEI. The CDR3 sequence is CASFGGNRGYEQYF. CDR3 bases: TGTGCCAGCTTTGGGGGGAACAGGGGCTACGAGCAGTACTTC.

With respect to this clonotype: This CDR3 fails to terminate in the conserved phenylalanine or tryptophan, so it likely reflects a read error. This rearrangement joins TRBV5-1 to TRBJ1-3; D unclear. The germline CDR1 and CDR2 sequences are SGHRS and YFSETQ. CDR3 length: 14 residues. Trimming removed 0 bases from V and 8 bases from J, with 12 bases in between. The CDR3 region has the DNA TGCGCCAGCAGCTTGGAGCGGTCCGGAGACACCATATATGTT. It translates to CASSLERSGDTIYV.

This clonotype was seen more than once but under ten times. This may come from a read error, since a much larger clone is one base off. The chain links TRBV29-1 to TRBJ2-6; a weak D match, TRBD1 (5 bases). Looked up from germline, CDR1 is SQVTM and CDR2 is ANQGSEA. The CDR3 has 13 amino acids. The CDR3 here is CSVEGAGANVRTF. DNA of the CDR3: TGCAGCGTTGAAGGGGCTGGGGCCAACGTCCGGACTTTC.

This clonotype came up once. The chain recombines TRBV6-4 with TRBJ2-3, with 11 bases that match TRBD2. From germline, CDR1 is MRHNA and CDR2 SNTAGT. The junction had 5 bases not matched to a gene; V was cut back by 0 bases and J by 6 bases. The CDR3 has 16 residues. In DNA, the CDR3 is TGTGCCAGCAGTGACTCGGCTAGCGGGGGGTCTGATACGCAGTATTTT. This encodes CASSDSASGGSDTQYF.

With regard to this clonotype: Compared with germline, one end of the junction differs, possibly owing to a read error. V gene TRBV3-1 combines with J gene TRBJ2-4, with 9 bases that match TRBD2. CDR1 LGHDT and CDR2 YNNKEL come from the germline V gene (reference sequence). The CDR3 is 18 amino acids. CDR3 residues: CARSQEHLRLAVKNIQYF. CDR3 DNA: TGTGCCCGCAGCCAAGAACATTTACGACTAGCGGTTAAAAACATTCAGTACTTC.

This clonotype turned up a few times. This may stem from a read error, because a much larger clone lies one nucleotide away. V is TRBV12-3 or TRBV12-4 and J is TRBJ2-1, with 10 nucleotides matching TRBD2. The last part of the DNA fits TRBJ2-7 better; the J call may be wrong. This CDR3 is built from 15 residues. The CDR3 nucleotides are TGTGCCAGCAGACCCGGGACTAGCGCCTACAATGAGCAGTACTTC. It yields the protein CASRPGTSAYNEQYF.

The CDR3 loop reads CSAHSGGEKLFF. The CDR3 nucleotides read TGCAGTGCCCATTCAGGGGGAGAAAAACTGTTTTTT. This sequence joins TRBV20-1 and TRBJ1-4, with 7 positions matching TRBD1. V trimming: 6 bases; J trimming: 8 bases; junction bases outside the gene matches: 6. The CDR3 length is 12 residues. CDR1 is DFQATT and CDR2 is SNEGSKA in the germline V gene (reference sequence).

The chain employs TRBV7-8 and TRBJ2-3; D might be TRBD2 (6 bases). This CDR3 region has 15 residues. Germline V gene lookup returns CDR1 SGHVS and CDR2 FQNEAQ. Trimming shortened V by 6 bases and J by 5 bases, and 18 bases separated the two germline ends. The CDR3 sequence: CASSSSGGNLDTQYF. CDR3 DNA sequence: TGTGCCAGCAGTTCCAGTGGAGGGAACTTAGATACGCAGTATTTT. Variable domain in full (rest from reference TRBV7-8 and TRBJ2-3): GAGVSQSPRYKVAKRGQDVALRCDPISGHVSLFWYQQALGQGPEFLTYFQNEAQLDKSGLPSDRFFAERPEGSVSTLKIQRTQQEDSAVYLCASSSSGGNLDTQYFGPGTRLTVL.

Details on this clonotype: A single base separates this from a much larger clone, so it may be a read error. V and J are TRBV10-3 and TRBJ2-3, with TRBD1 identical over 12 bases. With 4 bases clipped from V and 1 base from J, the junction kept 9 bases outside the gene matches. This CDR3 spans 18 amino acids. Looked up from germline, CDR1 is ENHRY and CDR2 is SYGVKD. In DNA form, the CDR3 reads TGTGCCATCAGTGGGGAGGGGACAGGGGGCGTCGGCACAGATACGCAGTATTTT. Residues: CAISGEGTGGVGTDTQYF.

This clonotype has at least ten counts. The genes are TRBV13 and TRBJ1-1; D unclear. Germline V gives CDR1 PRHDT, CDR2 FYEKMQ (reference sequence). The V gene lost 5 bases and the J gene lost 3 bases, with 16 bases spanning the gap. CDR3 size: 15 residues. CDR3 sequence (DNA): TGTGCCAGCAGCGGCCCCTCAGAGGATTACACTGAAGCTTTCTTT. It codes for CASSGPSEDYTEAFF.

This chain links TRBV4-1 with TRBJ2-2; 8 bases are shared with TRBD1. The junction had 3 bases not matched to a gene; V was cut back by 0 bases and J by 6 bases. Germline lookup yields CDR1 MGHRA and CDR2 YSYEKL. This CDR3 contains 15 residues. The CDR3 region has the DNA TGCGCCAGCAGCCAAGAGGGACAGGTTTCCGGGGAGCTGTTTTTT. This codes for CASSQEGQVSGELFF.

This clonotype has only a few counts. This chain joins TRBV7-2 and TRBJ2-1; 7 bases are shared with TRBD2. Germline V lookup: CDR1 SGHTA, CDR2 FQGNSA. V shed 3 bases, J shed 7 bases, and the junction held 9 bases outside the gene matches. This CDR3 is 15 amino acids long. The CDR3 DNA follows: TGTGCCAGCAGCTTTACTGGCGGGAGTGTAAATGAGCAGTTCTTC. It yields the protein CASSFTGGSVNEQFF.

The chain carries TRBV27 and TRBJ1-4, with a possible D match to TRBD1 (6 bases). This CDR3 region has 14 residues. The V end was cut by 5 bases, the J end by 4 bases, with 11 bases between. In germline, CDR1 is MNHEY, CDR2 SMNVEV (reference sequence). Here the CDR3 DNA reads TGTGCCAGCAGTCGGACAGTACTTAATGAAAAACTGTTTTTT. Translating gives CASSRTVLNEKLFF.